This TCR beta chain was captured by sequencing in a study of cytomegalovirus exposure and HLA in healthy donors (dated by TCRdb to between 2016 and 2019). A note on the overall study: An earlier analysis of several hundred of the donors reported 250 to 350 Gb of sequence data and roughly 100 million unique TCR beta sequences from about 179 million T cells. Roughly 300 gigabases of sequencing data and approximately 80 million unique TCR sequences were included in an early release covering several hundred HLA-typed donors. Of the 350 to 450 genotyped donors, 80% to 90% were placed in the genetic ancestry cluster associated with self-reported Caucasian donors. The aim of the study was to test whether cataloging public T cell receptors could identify signatures of past pathogen exposure. Using immunosequencing, the study profiled T cell repertoires from 666 subjects and related those repertoires to cytomegalovirus serostatus. Besides the first cohort of some 670 subjects, a separate validation cohort made up of 120 or so different subjects was used. High-throughput TCR immunosequencing, statistical association of individual TCRs with disease status, and machine learning were combined to predict cytomegalovirus infection status. A later analysis re-analyzed previously published TCR beta repertoires from several hundred donors and added high-resolution HLA genotyping to study TCR occurrence patterns. In the later analysis, no new phenotypic data were used to find candidate immune exposures; instead, reliance was placed on TCR beta sequences and their occurrence across donors. An earlier analysis of fewer than 750 of the donors used high-throughput TCR beta sequencing to judge whether each TCR beta V gene segment behaved as functional or pseudogenic. Donor age, sex, ethnicity and CMV serostatus were compiled together with the repertoire data. A later genetic analysis took genome-wide SNP genotypes for about three fifths of the 666 donors and used that subset as a discovery cohort. All discovery cohort repertoires had been generated using a single sequencing platform. Both class I and class II loci were covered by HLA typing, at four-digit resolution. Typing coverage differed by locus: A, B, C, DRB1 and DQB1 were typed in roughly 620-630 donors, DQA1 in 522, DPA1 in some 610, and DPB1 in 450 to 490. Because of strong linkage in the cohort, roughly five DR-DQ haplotypes were treated as single units for association and clustering. Among several hundred genotyped donors of the cohort, an average of approximately 220,000 unique TCR beta nucleotide sequences was sequenced per donor, of which approximately 18% were non-productive. General findings and caveats noted by the study authors: In a later analysis, the rate of TCR association differed among HLA loci, with DRB1 alleles having the most associated TCRs and HLA-C alleles having the fewest. In a later analysis, over 15,000 TCR beta sequences were associated with specific HLA alleles at a false discovery rate of 0.05. Assigning TCR associations to individual alleles was difficult when HLA alleles, especially DR and DQ, strongly co-occurred. Most TCR sequences were seen in very few donors, while some public TCRs were found in many individuals. The study listed 150 to 200 TCR beta chains as associated with cytomegalovirus. In a later analysis, several top co-occurrence clusters were reported to appear linked to parvovirus B19, influenza, CMV and Epstein-Barr virus. V-gene and J-gene trimming of TCR beta chains was associated with a missense DCLRE1C variant in a later genetic analysis, and the association was replicated in an independent cohort. The only immune exposure information available for the cohort was CMV serostatus. The authors suggested that the approach could potentially be generalized to other disease states and immunological phenotypes. Broadly in line with IMGT annotations, most TCR beta V segments showed up in productive rearrangements about 87% or about 30% of the time in an earlier analysis of about 500 of the donors. Because counts were too low, about 18 rarely observed V segments, including chromosome 9 orphons, were excluded from the earlier analysis of some 590 of the donors. A further reported finding was that TCR beta sequences accurately predicted the HLA-A and HLA-B alleles for most subjects in the first cohort. The 87-base-pair reads could not distinguish some IMGT-functional V segments, including TRBV6-2 and TRBV6-3, so those segments were excluded. The classifier was reported to diagnose cytomegalovirus status with high specificity and sensitivity in both the original cohort and the validation cohort. A few of the identified cytomegalovirus-associated TCR beta chains were confirmed in vitro to be specific for cytomegalovirus antigens. Because HLA typing was missing for some donors at each locus, association tests included only the typed subset. Presence/absence analyses assumed roughly uniform sequencing depth across donors, an assumption that may not hold. In a later analysis, HLA-associated TCR beta chains showed more clonal expansion and lower generation probabilities than non-associated chains that were equally common. Most CMV-associated TCR beta chains appeared to be HLA-restricted in a later analysis, and the HLA associations seemed to be driven largely by CMV exposure. Compared with the 666-donor mean, donors in an Asian-associated ancestry cluster had fewer N-insertions in productive TCRs, according to a later genetic analysis. Only TCR beta chains were sequenced in this cohort, and the absence of alpha or paired-chain data limited detectable features. The sequencing pipeline was judged likely to have produced a cluster of highly shared sequence variants as a technical artifact. Correlated functional status among segregating V segments might be attributable to linkage disequilibrium, but an unknown experimental factor could not be ruled out.

V is clipped by 3 bases and J by 10 bases, and the sequence between their germline boundaries is 13 bases long. From its cysteine to its phenylalanine, the CDR3 spans 13 amino acids. This entry keeps only the CDR3 DNA: 39 bases, framed from base 1. Via the germline V gene, CDR1 is SNHLY and CDR2 FYNNEI. The cohort comprised some 730 healthy bone marrow donors. All cohort members were sampled while nominally healthy, although unrecorded immune exposures were likely present. CMV serostatus was recorded as positive for just under 300 and negative for about 50% of the roughly 670 cohort members, whereas no CMV serostatus was recorded for the donor in question. A peripheral blood sample was provided by each donor, and peripheral blood mononuclear cells were used for TCR beta sequencing. The Qiagen DNeasy Blood Extraction Kit was used to extract genomic DNA from the blood cell samples. The library was obtained by the immunoSEQ multiplex PCR assay. For the multiplex PCR, a mixture combining 60 forward primers for TCR Vbeta segments and 13 reverse primers for TCR Jbeta segments was used. A multiplex PCR assay on genomic DNA amplified the CDR3 region of rearranged TCR beta genes. The amplified TCR beta libraries were sequenced on the Illumina HiSeq System as 87-base-pair reads. The original methods were these. A later analysis counted approximately 74 million unique TCR beta chains across the 600 to 850 repertoires, and about 10 million of these chains were shared by at least two donors. Raw reads were error-corrected and collapsed into unique sequences with a nearest-neighbor algorithm that merged closely related sequences to remove PCR and sequencing errors. Alignment of CDR3 sequences to IMGT reference sequences was used to assign V, D and J gene segments. Each retained sequence needed at least a six-nucleotide match to both a V gene segment and a J gene segment. Rearrangements were classified as productive when the CDR3 lacked stop codons and remained in frame with V and J, and all other rearrangements were classified as non-productive. CDR3 was defined according to IMGT convention as the region running from the second conserved V-encoded cysteine to the conserved J-encoded phenylalanine. The earlier analysis of some 540 of the donors excluded any sequence lacking an unambiguous match to a single V gene segment. An earlier analysis of several hundred of the donors called V segments functional above 56.7% productive rearrangements and segregating when the between-donor standard deviation exceeded 5%. A statistical classification framework was built for diagnosing cytomegalovirus status from the catalog of TCR beta chain sequences. V and J gene assignment, in a later analysis, came from comparing TCR nucleotide sequences with IMGT/GENE-DB human TR gene sequences. Using the TCRdist pipeline, a later analysis assigned CDR3 sequences along with most-parsimonious VDJ recombination scenarios. A later analysis defined each TCR beta chain by its CDR3 amino acid sequence plus V-gene family, and excluded reads lacking a unique V-gene family. To address suspected cross-contamination and a sequencing artifact, a later analysis removed a few hundred highly shared, low-generation-probability nucleotide sequences. For each public chain, a later analysis derived a clonal expansion index from normalized ranks of inferred template counts within each repertoire. A later analysis computed generation probabilities with a VDJ recombination model fitted to out-of-frame rearrangements, and checked the results against IGoR. In a later analysis, hypergeometric tests were used to score TCR-TCR, TCR-HLA and TCR-CMV co-occurrence, with a repertoire-size bias correction applied to TCR pairs. False discovery rates were estimated in a later analysis by permuting HLA or CMV assignments 20 times. In a later analysis, co-occurring TCRs were grouped using DBSCAN, with TCRdist sequence similarity added in when clustering inside HLA-allele-positive subsets. For co-occurrence clustering, repertoires with fewer than 30,000 or more than 120,000 public chains were excluded, along with a handful of repertoires with anomalous nucleotide sharing. TCRdb limited this immuneACCESS table to in-frame rearrangements with V and J called. A share of clones is missing; checked studies link under half to unresolved V genes, and the rest is unexplained. Clone size and V and J calls were adopted from that table, with D and trimming inferred from the DNA. The data table for this sample lists 30,000 to 40,000 clones. Jointly, the top ten make up 5.5% to 6% of the sample.

Concerning this clone itself: Its antigen is currently not known.

The material sequenced was PBMCs. The receptor comes from a human donor in good health. The V and J segments used are TRBV2 and TRBJ2-1; the D gene is possibly TRBD2, with 6 bases matching. The CDR3 loop reads CASSDLNGGEQFF. The DNA sequence is as follows: TGTGCCAGCAGTGACCTGAACGGGGGAGAGCAGTTCTTC.